Listed below are T cell receptor beta chains from one sample, sequenced in a study of cytotoxic CD8 clonotypes in ibrutinib-treated CLL. The data were produced by immunoSEQ multiplex PCR, yet TCRdb's version contains in-frame clones alone and is incomplete. The data contain 70,000 to 80,000 clones, roughly 85% of them seen just once; the ten biggest clones take up less than 45%. The sequencing here drew on PBMCs, taken after 24 months of ibrutinib treatment. The receptor set was obtained from a human donor with chronic lymphocytic leukemia. The CDR3 runs from the conserved cysteine through the conserved F or W. A D gene is named only where the DNA matches it firmly. Size is stated for part of the rows, as once, few or many counts, or as a class when the clone is expanded.

d_call	j_call	v_call	clone_size	cdr3_aa	cdr3_nt
TRBD2	TRBJ2-7	TRBV28	.	CASSTPTSEREQYF	TGTGCCAGCAGCACCCCGACTAGCGAGAGGGAGCAGTACTTC
.	TRBJ1-1	TRBV15	few	CATSTSHRATEAFF	TGTGCCACCAGCACTTCCCACAGGGCTACTGAAGCTTTCTTT
.	TRBJ1-4	TRBV18	.	CASSPIGIGKGKLFF	TGTGCCAGCTCACCAATAGGAATAGGGAAGGGAAAACTGTTTTTT
.	TRBJ1-5	TRBV6-6	.	CASRDRPYSNQPQHF	TGTGCCAGCAGGGACAGACCTTATAGCAATCAGCCCCAGCATTTT
TRBD2	TRBJ2-7	TRBV5-4	.	CASSPAGGTGQYEQYF	TGTGCCAGCAGCCCCGCGGGAGGAACCGGGCAATACGAGCAGTACTTC
TRBD2	TRBJ2-1	TRBV19	once	CASTRTSGPRILYNEQFF	TGTGCCAGTACCAGGACTAGCGGGCCCCGAATCCTTTACAATGAGCAGTTCTTC
.	TRBJ1-5	TRBV5-1	.	CASSLGGRDQPQHF	TGCGCCAGCAGCTTGGGGGGCAGGGACCAGCCCCAGCATTTT
.	TRBJ2-1	TRBV7-2	.	CASSILDLPHNEQFF	TGTGCCAGCAGCATACTGGACTTACCCCACAATGAGCAGTTCTTC
TRBD1	TRBJ2-5	TRBV5-6	.	CASSPGTSGTGRETQYF	TGTGCCAGCAGCCCGGGTACCTCCGGGACAGGGAGAGAGACCCAGTACTTC
TRBD2	TRBJ2-2	TRBV5-1	.	CASSFTSGRNTGELFF	TGCGCCAGCAGCTTCACTAGCGGGAGGAACACCGGGGAGCTGTTTTTT
.	TRBJ2-2	TRBV9	.	CASSVSTGELFF	TGTGCCAGCAGCGTGTCCACCGGGGAGCTGTTTTTT
.	TRBJ2-2	TRBV19	.	CASSILQNLGDTGELFF	TGTGCCAGTAGTATCTTACAGAATCTGGGCGACACCGGGGAGCTGTTTTTT
TRBD2	TRBJ2-1	TRBV15	.	CATSTTGTRRDEQFF	TGTGCCACCAGCACCACCGGGACTAGGCGGGATGAGCAGTTCTTC
.	TRBJ2-3	TRBV10-3	.	CAISESVWDTQYF	TGTGCCATCAGTGAGTCGGTCTGGGATACGCAGTATTTT
TRBD1	TRBJ2-3	TRBV6-1	.	CAIRGQSTDTQYF	TGTGCCATCCGGGGACAGAGCACAGATACGCAGTATTTT
TRBD1	TRBJ2-2	TRBV28	.	CASRRTGSGSTGELFF	TGTGCCAGCAGGCGGACAGGGTCGGGATCCACCGGGGAGCTGTTTTTT
.	TRBJ2-7	TRBV5-1	.	CASSLSVGAYEQYF	TGCGCCAGCAGCTTGTCGGTCGGAGCCTACGAGCAGTACTTC
.	TRBJ1-5	TRBV5-3	.	CASSQEGSGLIGQHF	TGTGCCAGCAGCCAAGAAGGGTCAGGACTGATCGGCCAGCATTTT
.	TRBJ1-2	TRBV19	.	CASSISGSGNYGYTF	TGTGCCAGTAGTATCTCGGGCTCCGGCAACTATGGCTACACCTTC
TRBD1	TRBJ2-2	TRBV30	once	CAWRPGGLNTGELFF	TGTGCCTGGAGACCAGGGGGCTTGAACACCGGGGAGCTGTTTTTT
.	TRBJ1-4	TRBV5-4	.	CASSLSPNEKLFF	TGTGCCAGCAGCTTAAGCCCGAATGAAAAACTGTTTTTT
.	TRBJ1-1	TRBV10-1	.	CASSPTPYPDRFTEAFF	TGCGCCAGCAGTCCAACCCCCTACCCCGACAGGTTCACTGAAGCTTTCTTT
.	TRBJ1-1	TRBV6-5	.	CASSYDSELGEAFF	TGTGCCAGCAGTTACGACAGCGAGTTGGGTGAAGCTTTCTTT
TRBD2	TRBJ2-1	TRBV5-6	.	CASKTGTSIVNEQFF	TGTGCCAGCAAAACCGGGACTAGCATTGTCAATGAGCAGTTCTTC
TRBD1	TRBJ2-2	TRBV7-9	.	CASSPRGLNTGELFF	TGTGCCAGCAGTCCAAGGGGGCTCAACACCGGGGAGCTGTTTTTT
.	TRBJ1-2	TRBV21-1	.	CASSSHHYGYTF	TGTGCCAGCAGCTCCCATCACTATGGCTACACCTTC
TRBD2	TRBJ2-1	TRBV6-1	.	CASSDGTSTFNEQFF	TGTGCCAGCAGTGATGGGACTAGCACCTTCAATGAGCAGTTCTTC
TRBD2	TRBJ2-7	TRBV29-1	.	CSVSGLAGAYEQYF	TGCAGCGTATCCGGACTAGCGGGCGCCTACGAGCAGTACTTC
TRBD2	TRBJ2-2	TRBV28	.	CASGLGIGLAASWGTGELFF	TGTGCCAGCGGGTTGGGTATAGGACTAGCGGCCTCCTGGGGCACCGGGGAGCTGTTTTTT
TRBD2	TRBJ2-1	TRBV5-1	.	CASSTDGLAGSNEQFF	TGCGCCAGCAGCACCGACGGGCTAGCGGGATCCAATGAGCAGTTCTTC